These 24 T cell receptor beta chains were all obtained from the same sample, sequenced in a study of blood T cell repertoires in COVID-19. The data were produced by immunoSEQ multiplex PCR, yet TCRdb's version contains in-frame clones alone and is incomplete. The sample lists just over 350,000 clones, roughly nine tenths occurring once. The specimen was PBMCs or T cells enriched from blood (not recorded which). These TCRs come from a young woman who had recovered from COVID-19.

V usage is TRBV5-1 and J usage is TRBJ2-3; 14 positions agree with TRBD2. Looked up from germline, CDR1 is SGHRS and CDR2 is YFSETQ. The CDR3 has 16 amino acids. The trim removed 0 bases at V and 5 bases at J, leaving 2 bases unmatched. Here the CDR3 reads CASSLEGLAGVDTQYF. CDR3 in DNA: TGCGCCAGCAGCTTGGAGGGACTAGCGGGAGTAGATACGCAGTATTTT.

This chain joins TRBV3-1 (or the pseudogene TRBV3-2) and TRBJ2-3; 8 nucleotides line up with TRBD2. V trimming: 3 bases; J trimming: 2 bases; junction bases outside the gene matches: 13. CDR1 and CDR2 from the germline V gene are LGHDT and YNNKEL (reference sequence). The CDR3 loop spans 18 amino acids. The CDR3 DNA is TGTGCCAGCAGCCAGAACCTTGTGGCGGGGGGCCTCACAGATACGCAGTATTTT. Its translation is CASSQNLVAGGLTDTQYF.

This sequence joins TRBV5-1 and TRBJ2-7; the D gene is possibly TRBD2 (5 bases). This CDR3 contains 16 residues. Trimming pared 0 bases from V and 0 bases from J, leaving 13 bases between. CDR1 SGHRS and CDR2 YFSETQ come from the germline V gene. The CDR3 spells CASSLEGRRASYEQYF. The CDR3 DNA follows: TGCGCCAGCAGCTTGGAAGGGAGACGGGCCTCCTACGAGCAGTACTTC.

Comment on this clone: Within the sample, other DNA sequences also encode this same CDR3. The chain links TRBV18 to TRBJ2-1, with 9 bases matching TRBD2. V lost 0 bases, J lost 9 bases, and 3 bases stayed unmatched. Looked up from germline, CDR1 is KGHSH and CDR2 is LQKENI. The CDR3 runs 14 residues. CDR3 nucleotides: TGTGCCAGCTCACCACCGGGACTAGCTTCTGAGCAGTTCTTC. It codes for CASSPPGLASEQFF. Full variable domain (remainder filled in from reference TRBV18 and TRBJ2-1): NAGVMQNPRHLVRRRGQEARLRCSPMKGHSHVYWYRQLPEEGLKFMVYLQKENIIDESGMPKERFSAEFPKEGPSILRIQQVVRGDSAAYFCASSPPGLASEQFFGPGTRLTVL.

The genes are TRBV5-1 and TRBJ1-1, with TRBD1 matching over 10 bases. Germline CDR1 is SGHRS and CDR2 is YFSETQ. Losses at the gene ends were 4 bases for V and 10 bases for J; bases not matched to a gene: 4. CDR3 size: 12 residues. CDR3 loop: CASSRDRGTAFF. The CDR3 DNA reads TGCGCCAGCAGCCGGGACAGGGGTACAGCTTTCTTT.

This clone occurred once. The chain carries TRBV2 and TRBJ1-5, with 8 bases identical to TRBD1. Per the germline V gene, CDR1 is SNHLY and CDR2 is FYNNEI. This CDR3 region has 15 residues. The V gene end was trimmed by 3 bases and the J gene end by 0 bases; junction bases not matched to a gene: 1. The CDR3 nucleotides are TGTGCCAGCAGTGATCAGGGGGCTAGCAATCAGCCCCAGCATTTT. Amino acid sequence: CASSDQGASNQPQHF.

This rearrangement joins TRBV15 to TRBJ1-3, with D maybe TRBD1 (6 bases). V lost 3 bases, J lost 0 bases, and 9 bases lay in between. In germline, CDR1 is LNHNV, CDR2 YYDKDF (reference sequence). This CDR3 has 15 amino acids. CDR3 nucleotide sequence: TGTGCCACCAGCAGGGACAGCCTCTCTGGAAACACCATATATTTT. Translating it yields CATSRDSLSGNTIYF.

V gene TRBV9 combines with J gene TRBJ1-2, with no clear D. The CDR3 is made up of 14 amino acids. Trimming removed 0 bases from V and 8 bases from J, with 14 bases in between. CDR1 SGDLS and CDR2 YYNGEE come from the germline V gene. CDR3 in DNA: TGTGCCAGCAGCGTAGCTACGAGTCCGGGAGGCTACACCTTC. Its protein is CASSVATSPGGYTF.

This clone was seen only once. The chain joins TRBV10-1 to TRBJ2-1, with D possibly being TRBD2 (5 bases). Trimming took 9 bases from V and 3 from J, leaving 6 bases between them. Germline values: CDR1 WNHNN, CDR2 SYGVQD (reference sequence). The CDR3 is 11 amino acids. The CDR3, as DNA: TGCGCCAGTCGGGACTACAATGAGCAGTTCTTC. Its translation: CASRDYNEQFF.

This rearrangement joins TRBV27 to TRBJ2-3; D is ambiguous. The CDR3 runs to 14 residues. Germline V gene lookup returns CDR1 MNHEY and CDR2 SMNVEV (reference sequence). Trimming took off 5 bases at V and 6 bases at J, with 15 bases between the two ends. In DNA form, the CDR3 reads TGTGCCAGCAGTCCCGGCGGTACCCAGGATACGCAGTATTTT. Protein: CASSPGGTQDTQYF.

V gene TRBV2 combines with J gene TRBJ2-4; 7 nucleotides line up with TRBD2. Germline values: CDR1 SNHLY, CDR2 FYNNEI. V shed 3 bases, J shed 10 bases, and the junction held 9 bases outside the gene matches. There are 14 residues in the CDR3. This chain's CDR3 is CASSETASGEIQYF. The DNA of the CDR3 is TGTGCCAGCAGTGAGACGGCTAGCGGAGAAATTCAGTACTTC.

This chain joins TRBV19 and TRBJ2-7; tentatively, D is TRBD1 (5 bases). The CDR3 loop spans 13 amino acids. Germline loops: CDR1 LNHDA, CDR2 SQIVND (reference sequence). V lost 2 bases and J 6 bases, leaving 11 bases between the germline ends. In DNA form, the CDR3 reads TGTGCCAGTAGTATAATTGGGGCAGGCGAGCAGTACTTC. Translating it yields CASSIIGAGEQYF. Full variable domain (remainder filled in from reference TRBV19 and TRBJ2-7): DGGITQSPKYLFRKEGQNVTLSCEQNLNHDAMYWYRQDPGQGLRLIYYSQIVNDFQKGDIAEGYSVSREKKESFPLTVTSAQKNPTAFYLCASSIIGAGEQYFGPGTRLTVT.

The rearrangement uses TRBV5-6 and TRBJ1-6; D not certain. Germline values: CDR1 SGHDT, CDR2 YYEEEE. There are 15 residues in the CDR3. The V and J ends lost 0 bases and 4 bases respectively, with 8 bases between them. The CDR3 DNA follows: TGTGCCAGCAGCTTGGGGACGGGATATAATTCACCCCTCCACTTT. Protein sequence: CASSLGTGYNSPLHF.

The chain has TRBV27 and TRBJ2-1; 8 bases are a match to TRBD1. This CDR3 has 13 amino acids. Per germline, CDR1 MNHEY and CDR2 SMNVEV (reference sequence). Trimming cost V 4 bases and J 9 bases; bases outside gene matches: 5. DNA for the CDR3: TGTGCCAGCAGTTCGACAGGGGCAGTTGAGCAGTTCTTC. Residues: CASSSTGAVEQFF.

The rearrangement joins TRBV27 to TRBJ2-7; TRBD1 agrees at 8 bases. The CDR3 covers 13 residues. V trimming: 3 bases; J trimming: 4 bases; junction bases outside the gene matches: 2. The germline CDR1 and CDR2 sequences are MNHEY and SMNVEV (reference sequence). The CDR3 protein is CASSLDRAYEQYF. CDR3 bases: TGTGCCAGCAGTTTGGACAGGGCGTACGAGCAGTACTTC.

The table lists this clone with a count of one. V is TRBV5-1 and J is TRBJ1-6; tentative D call: TRBD1 (5 bases). Trimming removed 7 bases from V and 7 bases from J, with 15 bases in between. CDR3 length equals 14 residues. Germline loops: CDR1 SGHRS, CDR2 YFSETQ. DNA of the CDR3: TGCGCCAGCCGCTCGACAGAGCTAAATTCACCCCTCCACTTT. It yields the protein CASRSTELNSPLHF.

V is TRBV6-5 and J is TRBJ1-2; 9 nucleotides agree with TRBD1. With V trimmed by 6 bases and J by 3 bases, 8 bases remained unmatched. The CDR3 length is 15 residues. Germline-derived CDR1 and CDR2 are MNHEY and SVGAGI. The CDR3 DNA reads TGTGCCAGCAGACCATCCGGGACAGGGTACTATGGCTACACCTTC. Translating it yields CASRPSGTGYYGYTF.

The table lists this clone with a count of one. The rearrangement uses TRBV3-1 (or the pseudogene TRBV3-2) and TRBJ1-1; 10 bases align to TRBD1. Germline V gene lookup returns CDR1 LGHDT and CDR2 YNNKEL (reference sequence). The CDR3 covers 15 residues. Trimming at V came to 0 bases and at J to 5 bases, leaving 3 bases not matched to a gene. CDR3 in DNA: TGTGCCAGCAGCCAAGAGACAGGGGGCCGGACTGAAGCTTTCTTT. It yields the protein CASSQETGGRTEAFF.

This chain's CDR3 is CASSPLRGEQYF. DNA for the CDR3: TGTGCCAGCAGCCCACTAAGGGGCGAGCAGTACTTC. The chain links TRBV7-9 to TRBJ2-7; maybe TRBD1 (5 bases). Germline assignment: CDR1 SEHNR and CDR2 FQNEAQ (reference sequence). The V end was cut by 5 bases, the J end by 6 bases, with 11 bases between. CDR3 length equals 12 residues.

The rearrangement joins TRBV9 to TRBJ2-2; 10 bases are shared with TRBD2. CDR1 and CDR2 from the germline V gene are SGDLS and YYNGEE. The V and J ends lost 3 bases and 5 bases, in that order; junction bases with no gene match: 7. The CDR3 has 16 amino acids. CDR3 coding DNA: TGTGCCAGCAGCGACGGACTAGCGGCTTCTACCGGGGAGCTGTTTTTT. It yields the protein CASSDGLAASTGELFF.

This clone was seen a single time. CDR3 protein: CASSQGWRVNQETQYF. The DNA of the CDR3 is TGTGCCAGCAGCCAAGGATGGCGGGTCAACCAAGAGACCCAGTACTTC. This chain links TRBV4-2 with TRBJ2-5; possible D gene TRBD2, 5 bases. The CDR3 length is 16 residues. Trimming took off 1 base at V and 0 bases at J, with 12 bases between the two ends. CDR1 and CDR2 from the germline V gene are LGHNA and YNFKEQ.

J is TRBJ1-1 and V is TRBV2; TRBD1 matches at 7 bases. The CDR3 is 13 amino acids. J was trimmed by 0 bases and V by 8 bases; bases with no gene match: 3. The germline CDR1 and CDR2 sequences are SNHLY and FYNNEI. CDR3 sequence reads: CASSQGVNTEAFF. In DNA, the CDR3 is TGTGCCAGCTCTCAGGGGGTGAACACTGAAGCTTTCTTT.

V and J are TRBV29-1 and TRBJ1-2; TRBD1 agrees at 8 bases. CDR1 is SQVTM, CDR2 ANQGSEA, per germline. V lost 6 bases to trimming and J lost 3 bases; unmatched junction nucleotides: 12. The CDR3 spans 15 residues. The CDR3, as DNA: TGCAGCGTCGAATCGGGGGACAGGAACTACTATGGCTACACCTTC. As protein: CSVESGDRNYYGYTF.

The chain uses TRBV19 and TRBJ2-7; 11 bases line up with TRBD2. The CDR3 is 15 amino acids. CDR1 is LNHDA and CDR2 is SQIVND in the germline V gene (reference sequence). J was trimmed by 2 bases and V by 3 bases; bases with no gene match: 3. CDR3 in DNA: TGTGCCAGTAGTATTCTAGCGGGAGGCCCCTACGAGCAGTACTTC. Translating it yields CASSILAGGPYEQYF.